The 15 T cell receptor beta chains below all came from one sample that was sequenced in a study of memory CD4+ T cells and cytomegalovirus serostatus. Single viable CD3+CD4+CD8-CD45RO+ cells were sorted as the memory CD4+ T cells. The assay was immunoSEQ multiplex PCR, and TCRdb's table has in-frame clones only and misses some. The repertoire has some 80,000 clones, more than 70% of them found once; the top ten carry roughly 0.85%. The sample consisted of memory CD4+ T cells from blood. The receptor set was obtained from an adult in good health and CMV-seronegative.

The chain joins TRBV19 to TRBJ2-7, with a weak D call TRBD1 (5 bases). CDR1 and CDR2 (germline): LNHDA, SQIVND (reference sequence). Trimming took 4 bases from V and 0 from J, leaving 7 bases between them. The length of the CDR3 is 13 residues. CDR3: CASSNQGSYEQYF. The CDR3 DNA sequence: TGTGCCAGTAGTAATCAGGGCTCCTACGAGCAGTACTTC.

CDR3 residues: CASSPSWDRIMNTEAFF. The CDR3 DNA is TGTGCCAGCAGTCCCAGCTGGGACAGAATCATGAACACTGAAGCTTTCTTT. The chain carries TRBV27 and TRBJ1-1, with 7 bases matching TRBD1. The J segment lost 0 bases and the V segment lost 5 bases, leaving 12 bases of the junction unmatched. CDR3 length: 17 amino acids. Germline loops: CDR1 MNHEY, CDR2 SMNVEV (reference sequence).

This rearrangement joins TRBV18 to TRBJ2-6; TRBD1 matches at 7 bases. The CDR3 extends over 18 amino acids. CDR1 and CDR2 from the germline V gene are KGHSH and LQKENI. Germline trimming cut 2 bases from V and 0 bases from J; bases unmatched to any gene: 7. This CDR3 is CASSPGLQGSSGANVLTF. CDR3 in DNA: TGTGCCAGCTCACCAGGGTTACAGGGGAGCTCTGGGGCCAACGTCCTGACTTTC.

The rearrangement uses TRBV2 and TRBJ2-7; D is possibly TRBD1 (6 bases). V was trimmed by 0 bases and J by 2 bases, leaving 14 bases between them. The CDR3 sequence is 16 residues long. Germline lookup yields CDR1 SNHLY and CDR2 FYNNEI. CDR3 nucleotides: TGTGCCAGCAGTGAAGCGCTCGGGCAGGGGACCTACGAGCAGTACTTC. This encodes CASSEALGQGTYEQYF. Full variable domain (remainder filled in from reference TRBV2 and TRBJ2-7): EPEVTQTPSHQVTQMGQEVILRCVPISNHLYFYWYRQILGQKVEFLVSFYNNEISEKSEIFDDQFSVERPDGSNFTLKIRSTKLEDSAMYFCASSEALGQGTYEQYFGPGTRLTVT.

J is TRBJ2-2 and V is TRBV27; TRBD2 agrees at 11 bases. Germline V gene lookup returns CDR1 MNHEY and CDR2 SMNVEV (reference sequence). J lost 4 bases, V lost 5 bases, and 3 bases had no gene match. This CDR3 is built from 15 residues. CDR3 sequence: CASSLGLAGTGELFF. For the CDR3, the DNA is TGTGCCAGCAGTCTAGGACTAGCGGGCACCGGGGAGCTGTTTTTT.

This clone has more than one count but fewer than ten. This sequence joins TRBV30 and TRBJ1-1; D possibly corresponds to TRBD1 (6 bases). Per the germline V gene, CDR1 is GTSNPN and CDR2 is SVGIG (reference sequence). Between the trimmed V and J ends, which lost 8 bases and 1 base, there was a span of 11 bases. This CDR3 is built from 12 residues. CDR3 region: CAGTGRNTEAFF. The CDR3 DNA sequence: TGTGCCGGAACAGGGAGGAACACTGAAGCTTTCTTT. Supplemented by reference TRBV30 and TRBJ1-1, the full variable domain reads SQTIHQWPATLVQPVGSPLSLECTVEGTSNPNLYWYRQAAGRGLQLLFYSVGIGQISSEVPQNLSASRPQDRQFILSSKKLLLSDSGFYLCAGTGRNTEAFFGQGTRLTVV.

The chain recombines TRBV6-1 with TRBJ1-2, with 9 bases matching TRBD1. The V and J ends lost 0 bases and 8 bases, in that order; junction bases with no gene match: 4. The CDR3 is 14 amino acids. The germline V gene has CDR1 MNHNS and CDR2 SASEGT. The CDR3 DNA sequence: TGTGCCAGCAGTGAAGCGGGACAGGGCTTCGGCTACACCTTC. It codes for CASSEAGQGFGYTF.

The V and J genes are TRBV7-8 and TRBJ2-2; D not resolved. The CDR3 totals 18 residues. Germline V gene sequence: CDR1 SGHVS, CDR2 FQNEAQ. V shed 5 bases and J shed 4 bases, with 23 bases lying between them. CDR3 nucleotides: TGTGCCAGCAGCCCACTTACATTTGGCCCAGGTAGCACCGGGGAGCTGTTTTTT. The encoded protein is CASSPLTFGPGSTGELFF.

V and J are TRBV7-2 and TRBJ1-3; D gene ambiguous. The germline gives CDR1 SGHTA, CDR2 FQGNSA. The CDR3 length is 14 residues. V dropped 0 bases and J dropped 4 bases, with 7 bases sitting between them. The CDR3 region has the DNA TGTGCCAGCAGCTTAGCGGCCACCGGAAACACCATATATTTT. As protein: CASSLAATGNTIYF.

V gene TRBV2 combines with J gene TRBJ1-6; D remains ambiguous. CDR3 length: 15 residues. The germline V and J ends were trimmed by 6 bases and 5 bases, with 14 bases remaining between them. The germline V gene encodes CDR1 SNHLY and CDR2 FYNNEI. CDR3 DNA sequence: TGTGCCAGCAGCCCGGAACCGGGCGATAATTCACCCCTCCACTTT. Translation: CASSPEPGDNSPLHF.

The J gene is TRBJ1-2, the V gene TRBV6-5; 7 nucleotides align to TRBD1. The germline gives CDR1 MNHEY, CDR2 SVGAGI. V gave up 6 bases and J gave up 4 bases; unmatched junction bases: 8. The CDR3 extends over 14 amino acids. The CDR3 region is CASRTGFLTYGYTF. CDR3 DNA sequence: TGTGCCAGCAGGACAGGGTTTTTGACCTATGGCTACACCTTC.

The chain employs TRBV7-6 and TRBJ2-5, with D uncertain. Germline CDR1 and CDR2: SGHVS and FNYEAQ. The germline V and J ends were trimmed by 5 bases and 2 bases, with 3 bases remaining between them. CDR3 size: 11 residues. This CDR3 is CASSAQETQYF. In DNA form, the CDR3 reads TGTGCCAGCAGCGCGCAAGAGACCCAGTACTTC.

This rearrangement joins TRBV4-1 to TRBJ1-5; TRBD1 aligns across 8 bases. This CDR3 contains 15 residues. Per the germline V gene, CDR1 is MGHRA and CDR2 is YSYEKL. Losses at the gene ends were 0 bases for V and 2 bases for J; bases not matched to a gene: 0. In DNA, the CDR3 is TGCGCCAGCAGCCAAGAGACAGGGGGCAATCAGCCCCAGCATTTT. This gives the protein CASSQETGGNQPQHF.

This chain joins TRBV2 and TRBJ2-3; D possibly uses TRBD1 or TRBD2 (5 bases each). The V gene's germline CDR1 is SNHLY and CDR2 FYNNEI. The CDR3 length is 16 residues. V was cut by 8 bases and J by 1 base, with 19 bases left in between. This chain's CDR3 is CASRALGQGGTDTQYF. CDR3 bases: TGTGCCAGCCGTGCCTTGGGGCAGGGAGGCACAGATACGCAGTATTTT.

V is TRBV7-8 and J is TRBJ2-2; 13 bases map to TRBD2. The V gene's germline CDR1 is SGHVS and CDR2 FQNEAQ. V was clipped by 5 bases and J by 8 bases; unmatched bases: 8. The CDR3 has 16 residues. CDR3 region: CASSPLRTSGGGELFF. CDR3 sequence (DNA): TGTGCCAGCAGCCCCCTTCGGACTAGCGGGGGTGGGGAGCTGTTTTTT. The variable domain in full, with the rest retrieved from reference TRBV7-8 and TRBJ2-2, is GAGVSQSPRYKVAKRGQDVALRCDPISGHVSLFWYQQALGQGPEFLTYFQNEAQLDKSGLPSDRFFAERPEGSVSTLKIQRTQQEDSAVYLCASSPLRTSGGGELFFGEGSRLTVL.